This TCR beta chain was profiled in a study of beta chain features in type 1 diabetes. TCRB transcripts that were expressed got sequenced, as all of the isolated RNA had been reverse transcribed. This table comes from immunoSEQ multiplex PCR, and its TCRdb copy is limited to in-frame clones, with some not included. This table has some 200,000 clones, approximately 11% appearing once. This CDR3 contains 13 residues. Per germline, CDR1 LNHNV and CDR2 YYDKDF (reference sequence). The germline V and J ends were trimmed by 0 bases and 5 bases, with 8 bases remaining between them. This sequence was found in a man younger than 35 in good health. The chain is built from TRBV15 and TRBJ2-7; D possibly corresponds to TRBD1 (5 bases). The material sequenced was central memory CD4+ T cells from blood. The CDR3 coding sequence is TGTGCCACCAGCAGAGATCCGGACAACGAGCAGTACTTC. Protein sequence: CATSRDPDNEQYF. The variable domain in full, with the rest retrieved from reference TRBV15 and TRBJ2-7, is DAMVIQNPRYQVTQFGKPVTLSCSQTLNHNVMYWYQQKSSQAPKLLFHYYDKDFNNEADTPDNFQSRRPNTSFCFLDIRSPGLGDTAMYLCATSRDPDNEQYFGPGTRLTVT.